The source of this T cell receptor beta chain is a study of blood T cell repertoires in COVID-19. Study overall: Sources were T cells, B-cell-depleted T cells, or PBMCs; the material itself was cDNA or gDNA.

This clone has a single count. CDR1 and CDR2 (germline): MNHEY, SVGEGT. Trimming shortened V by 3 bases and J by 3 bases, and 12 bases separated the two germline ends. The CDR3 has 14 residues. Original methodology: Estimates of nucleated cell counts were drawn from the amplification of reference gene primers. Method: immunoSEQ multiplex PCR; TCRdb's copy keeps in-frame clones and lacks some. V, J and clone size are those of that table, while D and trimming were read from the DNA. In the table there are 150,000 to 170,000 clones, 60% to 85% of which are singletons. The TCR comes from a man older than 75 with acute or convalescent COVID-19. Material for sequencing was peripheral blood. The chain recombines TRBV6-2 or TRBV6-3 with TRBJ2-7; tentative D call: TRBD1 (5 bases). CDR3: CASSYYGRDYEQYF. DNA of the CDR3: TGTGCCAGCAGTTATTATGGCAGGGACTACGAGCAGTACTTC.